This T cell receptor (beta chain) was identified during a study of control samples from healthy donors and cancer patients. The V gene's germline CDR1 is SGDLS and CDR2 YYNGEE. The CDR3 length is 14 residues. The ends were cut back, 0 bases at V and 8 bases at J, with 9 bases in the middle. Produced via immunoSEQ multiplex PCR; TCRdb's table is partial and in-frame only. The repertoire holds about 130,000 clones, with 85% to 95% as singletons. Sequencing was carried out using PBMCs. The clonotype originates from a man older than 75 with head and neck cancer. This sequence joins TRBV9 and TRBJ1-6; tentatively, D is TRBD1 (5 bases). CDR3 sequence reads: CASSVDVGDSPLHF. CDR3 nucleotide sequence: TGTGCCAGCAGCGTAGATGTAGGGGATTCACCCCTCCACTTT.